These 10 T cell receptor beta chains share one sample of origin, sequenced in a study of human T cells and chemical hapten exposure. Time point meaning: healthy volunteer bleed at 2 weeks. Someone pulled total RNA out of unfractionated whole blood. MiXCR was run by TCRdb on the RACE reads, yielding one entry per CDR3 protein. The data hold about 47,000 distinct CDR3 sequences, with 4.4% observed a single time. The sample consisted of whole blood. The receptors originated from a human donor in good health. Some clones in this sample may be carry-over from other donors' samples.

The chain is built from TRBV5-1 and TRBJ2-5, with unresolved D. The V gene's germline CDR1 is SGHRS and CDR2 YFSETQ. CDR3 length equals 15 residues. With 4 bases removed from V and 0 bases from J, the gap between germline ends came to 13 bases. In DNA form, the CDR3 reads TGCGCCAGCAGCACCACTGGACGGAACCAAGAGACCCAGTACTTC. As protein: CASSTTGRNQETQYF.

This clonotype was seen at least ten times. The chain has TRBV6-5 and TRBJ2-5, with D maybe TRBD2 (6 bases). V was cut by 7 bases and J by 2 bases, with 17 bases left in between. The CDR3 runs to 15 residues. Looked up from germline, CDR1 is MNHEY and CDR2 is SVGAGI. The CDR3 nucleotides read TGTGCCAGCACTTCCTCGGCGGCGGGACAAGAGACCCAGTACTTC. Its protein product is CASTSSAAGQETQYF.

The sample holds many counts of this clonotype. The genes are TRBV11-2 and TRBJ1-1, with D hard to call. This CDR3 is 14 amino acids long. V was clipped by 2 bases and J by 0 bases, with 7 bases between them. Germline V gene data show CDR1 as SGHAT and CDR2 as FQNNGV. CDR3 sequence: CASSLSRMNTEAFF. The CDR3 DNA sequence: TGTGCCAGCAGCTTAAGCAGGATGAACACTGAAGCTTTCTTT.

V is TRBV21-1 and J is TRBJ2-1; TRBD1, the table's D call, lacks a check against the DNA. TRBV21-1 represents a pseudogene. The CDR3 has 17 amino acids. The CDR3 reads CASSQPRPGQKDNEQFF. The CDR3, as DNA: TGTGCCAGCAGTCAACCCCGCCCCGGACAGAAAGACAATGAGCAGTTCTTC.

V is TRBV27 and J is TRBJ1-5; D remains unclear. The CDR3 is 13 residues long. Germline V gene sequence: CDR1 MNHEY, CDR2 SMNVEV (reference sequence). Trimming cost V 1 base and J 4 bases, with 5 bases left between them. CDR3 amino acids: CASSLFENQPQHF. Here the CDR3 DNA reads TGTGCCAGCAGTTTATTCGAAAATCAGCCCCAGCATTTT.

Many counts were recorded for this clonotype. The CDR3 region is CASTPAVRLNNYGYTF. The CDR3 DNA sequence: TGTGCCAGCACCCCGGCAGTGCGTCTCAACAACTATGGCTACACCTTC. The V call is TRBV5-6, the J call TRBJ1-2; D is unclear. CDR3 length: 16 amino acids. CDR1 SGHDT and CDR2 YYEEEE come from the germline V gene. The ends were cut back, 6 bases at V and 2 bases at J, with 20 bases in the middle.

This clonotype was counted many times. This chain connects TRBV24-1 to TRBJ1-1, with D maybe TRBD1 (5 bases). Germline V gene data show CDR1 as KGHDR and CDR2 as SFDVKD. The CDR3 length is 13 residues. The V end was cut by 4 bases, the J end by 4 bases, with 9 bases between. The DNA of the CDR3 is TGTGCCACCAGTGAGGCGGGGGTCACTGAAGCTTTCTTT. This encodes CATSEAGVTEAFF.

At least ten counts were recorded for this clonotype. This chain links TRBV29-1 with TRBJ2-4; D unresolved. The CDR3 covers 15 residues. Germline CDR1 reads SQVTM; CDR2 reads ANQGSEA. V lost 0 bases and J 2 bases, leaving 11 bases between the germline ends. CDR3 sequence reads: CSVEEGWPTKNIQYF. In DNA form, the CDR3 reads TGCAGCGTTGAAGAAGGTTGGCCGACCAAAAACATTCAGTACTTC.

This clonotype was counted ten times or more. The V and J genes are TRBV28 and TRBJ1-5, with 8 bases identical to TRBD1. V lost 3 bases, J lost 7 bases, and 5 bases stayed unmatched. The CDR3 is 14 residues long. Germline values: CDR1 MDHEN, CDR2 SYDVKM. The DNA for the CDR3 is TGTGCCAGCAGTTTGCGGACAGGGTGGCAGCCCCAGCATTTT. This codes for CASSLRTGWQPQHF.

This clonotype was seen repeatedly, ten times or more. The CDR3 here is CATSRDDWARTGEFPDTQYF. DNA for the CDR3: TGTGCCACCAGCAGAGATGATTGGGCTCGGACAGGGGAATTTCCAGATACGCAGTATTTT. This chain connects TRBV15 to TRBJ2-3; TRBD1 matches 9 bases. The CDR3 has 20 amino acids. V lost 0 bases and J lost 4; bases outside the gene matches: 17. Germline V gives CDR1 LNHNV, CDR2 YYDKDF (reference sequence).